The 24 T cell receptor beta chains reported below all come from one sample, sequenced in a study of blood T cell repertoires in COVID-19. The assay was immunoSEQ multiplex PCR, and TCRdb's table has in-frame clones only and misses some. The table shows some 220,000 clones, with around 83% occurring only once. Material: peripheral blood. These receptors were taken from a woman in her 70s with COVID-19, enrolled during active disease.

This clone was counted only a few times. The chain combines TRBV27 with TRBJ1-5, with D possibly matching TRBD1 (5 bases). CDR1 MNHEY and CDR2 SMNVEV come from the germline V gene (reference sequence). Trimming stripped 5 bases from V and 7 bases from J, with 9 bases between. The CDR3 has 12 amino acids. Written as DNA, the CDR3 is TGTGCCAGCAGTCCCTACAGGCAGCCCCAGCATTTT. It codes for CASSPYRQPQHF.

The J gene is TRBJ2-1, the V gene TRBV29-1; D call uncertain. Germline-derived CDR1 and CDR2 are SQVTM and ANQGSEA. Trimming stripped 4 bases from V and 3 bases from J, with 4 bases between. The CDR3 covers 11 residues. The CDR3 spells CSVAGYNEQFF. The CDR3 region has the DNA TGCAGCGTTGCCGGCTACAATGAGCAGTTCTTC.

V gene TRBV7-6 combines with J gene TRBJ1-1; TRBD1 matches at 7 bases. The V gene's germline CDR1 is SGHVS and CDR2 FNYEAQ. Losses at the gene ends were 0 bases for V and 4 bases for J; bases not matched to a gene: 14. The CDR3 spans 18 residues. The CDR3 DNA reads TGTGCCAGCAGCTTAGCTGGATACAGGGGTCTCATGGCCACTGAAGCTTTCTTT. Translation: CASSLAGYRGLMATEAFF.

V usage is TRBV14 and J usage is TRBJ2-3; 9 bases agree with TRBD1. Germline V CDR1 and CDR2: SGHDN, FVKESK. The CDR3 extends over 16 amino acids. Germline trimming cut 2 bases from V and 1 base from J; bases unmatched to any gene: 4. The CDR3 spells CASSQLQGAGTDTQYF. DNA of the CDR3: TGTGCCAGCAGCCAATTACAGGGGGCCGGCACAGATACGCAGTATTTT.

This sequence joins TRBV5-4 and TRBJ2-3; the D is unclear. Germline CDR1 and CDR2: SGHNT and YYREEE (reference sequence). V dropped 0 bases and J dropped 3 bases, with 17 bases sitting between them. CDR3 size: 17 residues. The CDR3 region is CASSLARPTDGTDTQYF. The CDR3 DNA reads as TGTGCCAGCAGCTTGGCCAGGCCGACCGATGGGACAGATACGCAGTATTTT.

The rearrangement links TRBV2 to TRBJ1-1; D unresolved. Germline assignment: CDR1 SNHLY and CDR2 FYNNEI. Between the trimmed V and J ends, which lost 5 bases and 4 bases, there was a span of 17 bases. This CDR3 has 15 amino acids. The CDR3 sequence: CASSYVSGRGTEAFF. The CDR3 DNA reads TGTGCCAGCAGTTATGTTTCAGGCCGGGGCACTGAAGCTTTCTTT.

The CDR3 region has the DNA TGTGCCAGCAGCTTGCCGGGGAGTTCCTACGAGCAGTACTTC. Translating it yields CASSLPGSSYEQYF. The chain uses TRBV5-5 and TRBJ2-7, with D perhaps matching TRBD2 (5 bases). V gave up 1 base and J gave up 1 base, with 9 bases separating them. The CDR3 loop spans 14 amino acids. Germline V gives CDR1 SGHKS, CDR2 YYEKEE (reference sequence).

The genes are TRBV5-4 and TRBJ1-2; maybe TRBD1 (5 bases). This CDR3 contains 13 residues. CDR1 is SGHNT, CDR2 YYREEE, per germline (reference sequence). V was clipped by 0 bases and J by 5 bases, with 8 bases between them. The CDR3 region has the DNA TGTGCCAGCAGCTTGGAAGACAGATATGGCTACACCTTC. This translates into CASSLEDRYGYTF.

This clone was observed a few times. V gene TRBV5-4 combines with J gene TRBJ2-3; 7 bases match TRBD2. The CDR3 has 17 amino acids. Germline V lookup: CDR1 SGHNT, CDR2 YYREEE (reference sequence). V gave up 3 bases and J gave up 2 bases; unmatched junction bases: 12. This chain's CDR3 is CASSSRTRSTSTDTQYF. The CDR3 coding sequence is TGTGCCAGCAGCTCTAGGACTAGGAGCACGTCCACAGATACGCAGTATTTT.

The J gene is TRBJ2-7, the V gene TRBV6-5; 10 bases fit TRBD2. In germline, CDR1 is MNHEY, CDR2 SVGAGI. V dropped 6 bases and J dropped 7; count of bases not matched to a gene: 12. The length of the CDR3 is 15 residues. CDR3 coding DNA: TGTGCCAGCAGGACCATCCTAGCGGGAGTAGGTGAGCAGTACTTC. Translation gives CASRTILAGVGEQYF.

The chain uses TRBV5-1 and TRBJ2-5, with D possibly matching TRBD2 (5 bases). This CDR3 contains 16 residues. Between the trimmed V and J ends, which lost 4 bases and 1 base, there was a span of 17 bases. Germline CDR1 is SGHRS and CDR2 is YFSETQ. CDR3 protein: CASSVAPGGIQETQYF. CDR3 coding DNA: TGCGCCAGCAGCGTTGCCCCCGGAGGAATCCAAGAGACCCAGTACTTC.

The chain carries TRBV4-3 and TRBJ1-2, with D perhaps TRBD1 (5 bases). Trimming shortened V by 0 bases and J by 8 bases, and 16 bases separated the two germline ends. The CDR3 length is 15 residues. CDR1 is LGHNA and CDR2 is YSLEER in the germline V gene. CDR3 sequence (DNA): TGCGCCAGCAGCCAAGATCCGACAGAGCCGCGGGGCTACACCTTC. It yields the protein CASSQDPTEPRGYTF.

The chain couples TRBV6-5 to TRBJ2-2; 9 positions match TRBD2. V shed 8 bases and J 4 bases; nucleotides not matched to a gene: 8. The CDR3 spans 15 residues. Germline V gives CDR1 MNHEY, CDR2 SVGAGI. Here the CDR3 DNA reads TGTGCCAGCTCGGGTCTAGCGGGATTCACCGGGGAGCTGTTTTTT. Amino acids: CASSGLAGFTGELFF.

The CDR3 bases are TGTGCCAGCAGTGGGACTAGTCTAGCGGGAGTTCAATACAATGAGCAGTTCTTC. Its translation: CASSGTSLAGVQYNEQFF. This chain joins TRBV25-1 and TRBJ2-1; 10 bases match TRBD2. V shed 4 bases and J 4 bases; nucleotides not matched to a gene: 13. This CDR3 spans 18 amino acids. Germline-derived CDR1 and CDR2 are MGHDK and SYGVNS.

The chain employs TRBV19 and TRBJ2-3; 8 nucleotides align to TRBD2. This CDR3 contains 14 residues. The trim removed 5 bases at V and 3 bases at J, leaving 4 bases unmatched. CDR1 is LNHDA and CDR2 is SQIVND in the germline V gene (reference sequence). The CDR3 DNA is TGTGCCAGTAGTCTTAGCGGGAAGACAGATACGCAGTATTTT. Its protein is CASSLSGKTDTQYF.

The chain uses TRBV6-2 or TRBV6-3 and TRBJ2-1; tentative D call: TRBD2 (6 bases). Per germline, CDR1 MNHEY and CDR2 SVGEGT. The CDR3 has 15 residues. V dropped 4 bases and J dropped 2 bases, with 12 bases sitting between them. As DNA, the CDR3 is TGTGCCAGCAGTTCTGGGGGGAGCACCTACAATGAGCAGTTCTTC. Translated: CASSSGGSTYNEQFF.

This clone was recorded a few times. The chain carries TRBV10-3 and TRBJ1-1; D may be TRBD1 (6 bases). CDR1 ENHRY and CDR2 SYGVKD come from the germline V gene. This CDR3 contains 15 residues. V was trimmed by 6 bases and J by 4 bases, leaving 18 bases between them. CDR3 region: CAISNRAREFTEAFF. CDR3 bases: TGTGCCATCAGCAACAGGGCACGGGAATTCACTGAAGCTTTCTTT.

The chain carries TRBV3-1 (or the pseudogene TRBV3-2) and TRBJ2-7, with D possibly matching TRBD2 (5 bases). Germline V gives CDR1 LGHDT, CDR2 YNNKEL (reference sequence). The ends were cut back, 5 bases at V and 7 bases at J, with 15 bases in the middle. The CDR3 has 13 amino acids. CDR3 in DNA: TGTGCCAGCAGCAACCCGGGGTTGGAAGAGCAGTACTTC. Protein: CASSNPGLEEQYF.

This chain links TRBV5-4 with TRBJ2-3; 8 bases fit TRBD2. Trimming removed 3 bases from V and 6 bases from J; junction bases left unmatched: 6. The CDR3 is 14 residues long. Looked up from germline, CDR1 is SGHNT and CDR2 is YYREEE (reference sequence). The CDR3 DNA follows: TGTGCCAGCAGCTCACCCGGGGGGGAGGATACGCAGTATTTT. Translating gives CASSSPGGEDTQYF.

V gene TRBV19 combines with J gene TRBJ2-7; 8 bases map to TRBD2. Unmatched junction bases numbered 7, after V lost 4 bases and J lost 2 bases. The CDR3 spans 15 residues. Germline V gene data show CDR1 as LNHDA and CDR2 as SQIVND (reference sequence). The CDR3 spells CASSRVSGGPYEQYF. CDR3 nucleotide sequence: TGTGCCAGTAGTAGGGTCTCGGGAGGGCCCTACGAGCAGTACTTC.

This sequence joins TRBV10-3 and TRBJ1-2; D call uncertain. Trimming cost V 7 bases and J 4 bases, with 10 bases left between them. The CDR3 has 12 residues. CDR1 is ENHRY and CDR2 is SYGVKD in the germline V gene. The CDR3 DNA reads as TGTGCCATCAAGCAGGTGGGCTATGGCTACACCTTC. Its translation: CAIKQVGYGYTF.

In this sample, this clone turned up once. The V gene is TRBV5-4, the J gene TRBJ2-5; D is ambiguous. CDR3 length: 13 residues. Per the germline V gene, CDR1 is SGHNT and CDR2 is YYREEE (reference sequence). Between the trimmed V and J ends, which lost 0 bases and 4 bases, there was a span of 7 bases. CDR3 loop: CASSLGLVETQYF. In DNA, the CDR3 is TGTGCCAGCAGCTTGGGGTTAGTAGAGACCCAGTACTTC.

The CDR3 protein is CASSLPRGADTQYF. For the CDR3, the DNA is TGTGCCAGCAGCTTACCACGGGGGGCAGATACGCAGTATTTT. V and J are TRBV7-6 and TRBJ2-3; 7 bases are a match to TRBD2. The CDR3 has 14 amino acids. Unmatched junction bases numbered 3, after V lost 2 bases and J lost 4 bases. The V gene's germline CDR1 is SGHVS and CDR2 FNYEAQ. The variable domain in full, completed from reference TRBV7-6 and TRBJ2-3, reads GAGVSQSPRYKVTKRGQDVALRCDPISGHVSLYWYRQALGQGPEFLTYFNYEAQQDKSGLPNDRFSAERPEGSISTLTIQRTEQRDSAMYRCASSLPRGADTQYFGPGTRLTVL.

The chain joins TRBV9 to TRBJ2-3; 14 nucleotides match TRBD2. CDR3 length: 16 residues. CDR1 is SGDLS and CDR2 is YYNGEE in the germline V gene. The ends lost 3 bases at V and 7 bases at J; junction bases unmatched: 7. DNA of the CDR3: TGTGCCAGCAGCGCCCCCGGGACTAGCGGGAGCAATACGCAGTATTTT. Encoded protein: CASSAPGTSGSNTQYF.